This entry lists 26 T cell receptor beta chains sequenced from one sample in a study of technical replicates of blood from a handful of donors (dated by TCRdb to 2015 to 2018). Library prep was done by the immunoSEQ multiplex PCR assay. In its TCRdb copy, this immuneACCESS table keeps in-frame sequences only and misses some clones. Where compared with another copy, unresolved V genes explain less than half of these, and the others have no known cause. The sample yields about 86,000 clones; 96% were counted once. About 0.36% of the sample is held by the ten biggest clonotypes. The material sequenced was T cells isolated from PBMCs. Receptors were obtained from a human donor in good health.

V gene TRBV28 combines with J gene TRBJ2-5; TRBD2 matches 12 bases. Losses at the gene ends were 5 bases for V and 3 bases for J; bases not matched to a gene: 7. The CDR3 is made up of 16 amino acids. Germline lookup yields CDR1 MDHEN and CDR2 SYDVKM. The CDR3 sequence is CASSTLAGGVEETQYF. CDR3 DNA sequence: TGTGCCAGCAGTACCCTAGCGGGGGGGGTAGAAGAGACCCAGTACTTC.

V usage is TRBV2 and J usage is TRBJ1-5, with D possibly being TRBD1 (5 bases). V lost 4 bases and J lost 1, with 14 bases in between. This CDR3 is 16 amino acids long. Germline-derived CDR1 and CDR2 are SNHLY and FYNNEI. CDR3 DNA sequence: TGTGCCAGCAGTGGAATACAGGTCAGGAGCAATCAGCCCCAGCATTTT. This encodes CASSGIQVRSNQPQHF.

Here the CDR3 DNA reads TGTGCCAGCAGTGATACACATAGCACAGATACGCAGTATTTT. As protein: CASSDTHSTDTQYF. The gene calls are TRBV6-1 and TRBJ2-3; D uncertain. The V end was cut by 3 bases, the J end by 0 bases, with 7 bases between. Germline V gene lookup returns CDR1 MNHNS and CDR2 SASEGT. The CDR3 totals 14 residues.

Written as DNA, the CDR3 is TGTGCCAGCGGTACCGGACTAGCGGGCCAAGAGACCCAGTACTTC. It yields the protein CASGTGLAGQETQYF. The V gene is TRBV7-7, the J gene TRBJ2-5; 11 bases line up with TRBD2. This CDR3 is built from 15 residues. The J segment lost 1 base and the V segment lost 8 bases, leaving 6 bases of the junction unmatched. Germline assignment: CDR1 SSHAT and CDR2 FNYEAQ (reference sequence).

The chain has TRBV19 and TRBJ1-2; TRBD1 matches 9 bases. The CDR3 is made up of 14 amino acids. The ends lost 7 bases at V and 6 bases at J; junction bases unmatched: 9. CDR1 and CDR2 from the germline V gene are LNHDA and SQIVND (reference sequence). CDR3: CASTTVGTGNGYTF. The CDR3 region has the DNA TGTGCCAGTACCACCGTTGGGACAGGGAATGGCTACACCTTC.

A remark on this clone: Other DNA sequences in this sample translate to the same CDR3. V usage is TRBV4-1 and J usage is TRBJ2-7; 9 bases fit TRBD1. Germline CDR1 MGHRA, CDR2 YSYEKL. The CDR3 consists of 14 residues. With 6 bases clipped from V and 3 bases from J, the junction kept 6 bases outside the gene matches. CDR3 sequence: CASRQTTGGYEQYF. The DNA for the CDR3 is TGCGCCAGCAGACAAACGACAGGGGGCTACGAGCAGTACTTC.

The chain is built from TRBV7-6 and TRBJ2-1; 9 bases are shared with TRBD2. The V gene's germline CDR1 is SGHVS and CDR2 FNYEAQ. The CDR3 totals 18 residues. Germline trimming cut 5 bases from V and 0 bases from J; bases unmatched to any gene: 11. The CDR3 sequence: CASSHLSSGVSSYNEQFF. DNA for the CDR3: TGTGCCAGCAGCCACCTCTCTAGCGGGGTAAGCTCCTACAATGAGCAGTTCTTC. Supplemented by reference TRBV7-6 and TRBJ2-1, the full variable domain reads GAGVSQSPRYKVTKRGQDVALRCDPISGHVSLYWYRQALGQGPEFLTYFNYEAQQDKSGLPNDRFSAERPEGSISTLTIQRTEQRDSAMYRCASSHLSSGVSSYNEQFFGPGTRLTVL.

The rearrangement joins TRBV6-1 to TRBJ1-4; D might be TRBD1 (6 bases). The CDR3 is made up of 15 amino acids. CDR1 is MNHNS, CDR2 SASEGT, per germline. V lost 5 bases and J 8 bases, leaving 18 bases between the germline ends. The CDR3 nucleotides are TGTGCCAGCAGTATAAGGACAGCCCCTGGGGAAAAACTGTTTTTT. Amino acids: CASSIRTAPGEKLFF.

The gene calls are TRBV11-2 and TRBJ2-1; D unresolved. CDR3 size: 13 residues. From germline, CDR1 is SGHAT and CDR2 FQNNGV. The germline V and J ends were trimmed by 4 bases and 9 bases, with 13 bases remaining between them. CDR3 nucleotides: TGTGCCAGCAGCTCCGCTTACGATAGTGAGCAGTTCTTC. It translates to CASSSAYDSEQFF. Complete variable domain (other parts from reference TRBV11-2 and TRBJ2-1): EAGVAQSPRYKIIEKRQSVAFWCNPISGHATLYWYQQILGQGPKLLIQFQNNGVVDDSQLPKDRFSAERLKGVDSTLKIQPAKLEDSAVYLCASSSAYDSEQFFGPGTRLTVL.

The J gene is TRBJ2-7, the V gene TRBV6-5; maybe TRBD2 (6 bases). The germline CDR1 and CDR2 sequences are MNHEY and SVGAGI. With 5 bases removed from V and 3 bases from J, the gap between germline ends came to 14 bases. This CDR3 is 14 amino acids long. CDR3: CASSRLSGVYEQYF. CDR3 sequence (DNA): TGTGCCAGCAGTCGACTTAGCGGCGTCTACGAGCAGTACTTC.

The chain carries TRBV27 and TRBJ2-7, with 10 bases that match TRBD1. This CDR3 region has 15 residues. V trimming: 3 bases; J trimming: 3 bases; junction bases outside the gene matches: 5. Germline CDR1 reads MNHEY; CDR2 reads SMNVEV (reference sequence). DNA for the CDR3: TGTGCCAGCAGTTTGCTAGGGACAGGGGACTACGAGCAGTACTTC. Residues: CASSLLGTGDYEQYF.

V gene TRBV6-6 combines with J gene TRBJ2-7; tentative D call: TRBD1 (6 bases). Germline V gene sequence: CDR1 MNHNY, CDR2 SVGAGI (reference sequence). V was trimmed by 1 base and J by 5 bases, leaving 12 bases between them. The CDR3 is 14 residues long. CDR3 nucleotides: TGTGCCAGCAGTTACTTAGGACAGAACGACGAGCAGTACTTC. It codes for CASSYLGQNDEQYF.

V and J are TRBV10-3 and TRBJ1-5, with D perhaps TRBD1 (6 bases). In germline, CDR1 is ENHRY, CDR2 SYGVKD. Trimming pared 10 bases from V and 0 bases from J, leaving 13 bases between. The CDR3 is 14 residues long. The CDR3 here is CATSTGNSNQPQHF. The CDR3 DNA follows: TGTGCCACCTCCACAGGGAATAGCAATCAGCCCCAGCATTTT.

The CDR3 region is CASSLASGGARHNEQFF. CDR3 bases: TGCGCCAGCAGCTTGGCCTCCGGGGGGGCGCGCCACAATGAGCAGTTCTTC. The chain is built from TRBV5-1 and TRBJ2-1; 8 bases align to TRBD2. This CDR3 contains 17 residues. The germline V gene has CDR1 SGHRS and CDR2 YFSETQ. J gave up 5 bases and V 0 bases, and 10 bases lay outside the gene matches.

J is TRBJ2-2 and V is TRBV6-5; D possibly corresponds to TRBD2 (5 bases). V was cut by 6 bases and J by 7 bases, with 15 bases left in between. CDR1 MNHEY and CDR2 SVGAGI come from the germline V gene. The CDR3 is made up of 14 amino acids. CDR3 protein: CASSTSGIDGELFF. The CDR3 DNA follows: TGTGCCAGCAGCACCTCCGGGATCGACGGGGAGCTGTTTTTT.

The chain has TRBV30 and TRBJ2-4; D possibly corresponds to TRBD2 (6 bases). The CDR3 is 14 amino acids. The V end was cut by 0 bases, the J end by 4 bases, with 10 bases between. CDR1 is GTSNPN and CDR2 is SVGIG in the germline V gene (reference sequence). For the CDR3, the DNA is TGTGCCTGGAGTGTCTGGGGACTTAAAAACATTCAGTACTTC. The encoded protein is CAWSVWGLKNIQYF.

Notes on this clone: The sample has other DNA sequences that encode this CDR3 too. The V gene is TRBV12-5, the J gene TRBJ1-5; 9 bases map to TRBD1. CDR3 length: 16 amino acids. V lost 3 bases to trimming and J lost 6 bases; unmatched junction nucleotides: 9. CDR1 and CDR2 (germline): LGHNT, FRNRAP. The CDR3 DNA sequence: TGTGCTAGTGGTTTATTAGGGACAGGGATTAGTCAGCCCCAGCATTTT. Translating gives CASGLLGTGISQPQHF. The full variable domain, rest sourced from reference TRBV12-5 and TRBJ1-5, is DARVTQTPRHKVTEMGQEVTMRCQPILGHNTVFWYRQTMMQGLELLAYFRNRAPLDDSGMPKDRFSAEMPDATLATLKIQPSEPRDSAVYFCASGLLGTGISQPQHFGDGTRLSIL.

V and J are TRBV5-1 and TRBJ1-1; TRBD1 aligns across 9 bases. The CDR3 sequence is 14 residues long. With 3 bases clipped from V and 3 bases from J, the junction kept 3 bases outside the gene matches. Germline CDR1 is SGHRS and CDR2 is YFSETQ. In DNA, the CDR3 is TGCGCCAGCAGCTGGACAGGGGAAGACACTGAAGCTTTCTTT. Protein sequence: CASSWTGEDTEAFF.

The chain uses TRBV6-5 and TRBJ2-1; D possibly corresponds to TRBD2 (6 bases). V shed 4 bases and J shed 4 bases, with 17 bases lying between them. There are 16 residues in the CDR3. Germline values: CDR1 MNHEY, CDR2 SVGAGI. CDR3 region: CASSSMSRLGYNEQFF. In DNA, the CDR3 is TGTGCCAGCAGTTCCATGTCCCGACTAGGATACAATGAGCAGTTCTTC.

The rearrangement uses TRBV7-9 and TRBJ2-3, with D possibly TRBD2 on 5 matching bases. Germline V gene sequence: CDR1 SEHNR, CDR2 FQNEAQ (reference sequence). Trimming removed 1 base at V and 5 bases at J, with 10 bases between. The CDR3 contains 14 residues. This CDR3 is CASSLGRQVDTQYF. CDR3 in DNA: TGTGCCAGCAGCTTAGGGAGGCAAGTAGATACGCAGTATTTT.

The chain joins TRBV6-5 to TRBJ1-2, with 9 nucleotides matching TRBD1. V was clipped by 11 bases and J by 4 bases; unmatched bases: 11. Germline CDR1 and CDR2: MNHEY and SVGAGI. The CDR3 has 14 residues. The chain's CDR3 is CACSSGTGIYGYTF. The CDR3 bases are TGTGCCTGTTCTTCCGGGACAGGGATCTATGGCTACACCTTC.

The rearrangement joins TRBV30 to TRBJ2-7; 7 nucleotides match TRBD1. This CDR3 is 15 amino acids long. In germline, CDR1 is GTSNPN, CDR2 SVGIG (reference sequence). V was pared by 0 bases and J by 3 bases, with 8 bases of the junction left unmatched. The CDR3 nucleotides are TGTGCCTGGAGTGTACCCGGGACAGTTAACTACGAGCAGTACTTC. It translates to CAWSVPGTVNYEQYF.

The genes are TRBV9 and TRBJ1-1; D remains unclear. This CDR3 is 14 amino acids long. From germline, CDR1 is SGDLS and CDR2 YYNGEE. V lost 0 bases, J lost 1 base, and 7 bases lay in between. The CDR3 nucleotides are TGTGCCAGCAGCGTAGGAGTCTCGAACACTGAAGCTTTCTTT. This sequence encodes CASSVGVSNTEAFF.

This sequence joins TRBV9 and TRBJ2-3; 9 nucleotides align to TRBD1. The CDR3 consists of 14 residues. Germline CDR1 SGDLS, CDR2 YYNGEE. Trimming at V came to 4 bases and at J to 5 bases, leaving 5 bases not matched to a gene. CDR3 in DNA: TGTGCCAGCAGCTTGGGACAGGGAAAAGATACGCAGTATTTT. Amino acid sequence: CASSLGQGKDTQYF.

The chain is built from TRBV29-1 and TRBJ1-4; tentative D call: TRBD1 (5 bases). The germline V gene has CDR1 SQVTM and CDR2 ANQGSEA. The CDR3 is made up of 13 amino acids. Trimming removed 7 bases at V and 4 bases at J, with 13 bases between. The CDR3 loop is CSAEQGGNEKLFF. The CDR3 coding sequence is TGCAGCGCAGAGCAGGGAGGTAATGAAAAACTGTTTTTT. Filled out from reference TRBV29-1 and TRBJ1-4, the complete variable domain reads SAVISQKPSRDICQRGTSLTIQCQVDSQVTMMFWYRQQPGQSLTLIATANQGSEATYESGFVIDKFPISRPNLTFSTLTVSNMSPEDSSIYLCSAEQGGNEKLFFGSGTQLSVL.

The J gene is TRBJ1-3, the V gene TRBV28; unclear D gene. Between the trimmed V and J ends, which lost 6 bases and 2 bases, there was a span of 14 bases. The CDR3 extends over 15 amino acids. Germline-derived CDR1 and CDR2 are MDHEN and SYDVKM. The CDR3 bases are TGTGCCAGCAGCCCAGGCAGATATCCTGGAAACACCATATATTTT. Translated, it gives CASSPGRYPGNTIYF.